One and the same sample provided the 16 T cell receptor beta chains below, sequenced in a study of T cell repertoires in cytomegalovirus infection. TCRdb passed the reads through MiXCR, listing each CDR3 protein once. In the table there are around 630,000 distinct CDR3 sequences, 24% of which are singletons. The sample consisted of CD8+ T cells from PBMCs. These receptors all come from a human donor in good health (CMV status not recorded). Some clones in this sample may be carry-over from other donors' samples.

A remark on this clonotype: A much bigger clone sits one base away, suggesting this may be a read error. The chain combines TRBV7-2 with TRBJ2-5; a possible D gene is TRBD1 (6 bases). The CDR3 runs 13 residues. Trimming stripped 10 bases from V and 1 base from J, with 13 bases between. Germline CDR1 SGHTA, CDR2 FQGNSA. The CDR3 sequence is CANNSDSQETQYF. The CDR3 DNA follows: TGTGCCAACAACTCGGACAGCCAAGAGACCCAGTACTTC.

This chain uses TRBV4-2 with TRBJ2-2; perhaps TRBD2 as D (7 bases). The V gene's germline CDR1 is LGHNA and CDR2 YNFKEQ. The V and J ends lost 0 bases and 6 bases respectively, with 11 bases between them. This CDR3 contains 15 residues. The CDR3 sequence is CASSQDGGGPGELFF. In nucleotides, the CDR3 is TGTGCCAGCAGCCAAGATGGGGGGGGCCCCGGGGAGCTGTTTTTT.

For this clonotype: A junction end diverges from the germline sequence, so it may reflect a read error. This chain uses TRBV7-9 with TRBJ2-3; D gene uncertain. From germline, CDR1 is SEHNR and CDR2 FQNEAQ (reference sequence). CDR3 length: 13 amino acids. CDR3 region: CASSPKGSDTRYF. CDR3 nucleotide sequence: TGTGCCAGCAGCCCCAAAGGTTCAGATACGCGGTATTTT.

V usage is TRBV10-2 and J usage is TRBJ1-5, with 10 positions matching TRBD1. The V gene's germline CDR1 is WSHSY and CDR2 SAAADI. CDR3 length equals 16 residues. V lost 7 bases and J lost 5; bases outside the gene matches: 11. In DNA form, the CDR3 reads TGCGCCAGCAATCCTCGGGACAGGGGCTCCTATCAGCCCCAGCATTTT. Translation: CASNPRDRGSYQPQHF.

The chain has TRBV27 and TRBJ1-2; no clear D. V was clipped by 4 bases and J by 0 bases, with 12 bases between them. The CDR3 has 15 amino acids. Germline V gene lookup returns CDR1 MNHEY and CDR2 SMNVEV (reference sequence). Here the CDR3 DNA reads TGTGCCAGCAGTTCCTCAGCCACAGCTAACTATGGCTACACCTTC. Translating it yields CASSSSATANYGYTF.

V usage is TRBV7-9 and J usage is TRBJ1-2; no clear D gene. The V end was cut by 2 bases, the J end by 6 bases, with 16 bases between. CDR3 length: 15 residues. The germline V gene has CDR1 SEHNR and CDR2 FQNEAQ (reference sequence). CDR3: CASSLKRADIDGYTF. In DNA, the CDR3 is TGTGCCAGCAGCTTAAAGCGGGCAGACATCGATGGCTACACCTTC.

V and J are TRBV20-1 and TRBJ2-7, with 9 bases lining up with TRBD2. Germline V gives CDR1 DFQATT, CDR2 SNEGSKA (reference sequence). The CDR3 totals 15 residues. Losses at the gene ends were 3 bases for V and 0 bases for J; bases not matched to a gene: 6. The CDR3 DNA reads TGCAGTGCTAGGGCCTTAGCGGGGGACTCCTACGAGCAGTACTTC. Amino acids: CSARALAGDSYEQYF.

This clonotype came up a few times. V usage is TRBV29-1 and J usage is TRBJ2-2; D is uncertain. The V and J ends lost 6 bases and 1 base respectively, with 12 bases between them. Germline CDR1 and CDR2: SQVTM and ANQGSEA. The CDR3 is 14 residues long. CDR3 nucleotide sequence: TGCAGCGTGATCTCCCCTCTGAACACCGGGGAGCTGTTTTTT. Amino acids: CSVISPLNTGELFF.

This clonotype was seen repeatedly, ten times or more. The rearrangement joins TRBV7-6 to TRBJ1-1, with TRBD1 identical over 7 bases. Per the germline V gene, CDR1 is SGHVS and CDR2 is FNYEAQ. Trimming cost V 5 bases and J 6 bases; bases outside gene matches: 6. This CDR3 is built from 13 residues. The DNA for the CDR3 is TGTGCCAGCAGCACCCGACAGGGCGCTGAAGCTTTCTTT. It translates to CASSTRQGAEAFF.

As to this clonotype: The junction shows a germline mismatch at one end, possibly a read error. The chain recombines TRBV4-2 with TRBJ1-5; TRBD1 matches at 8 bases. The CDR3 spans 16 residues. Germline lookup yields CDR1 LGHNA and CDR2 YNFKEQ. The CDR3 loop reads CVSSQRTGPSNQPQHF. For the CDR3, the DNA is TGTGTCAGCAGCCAACGGACAGGGCCTAGCAATCAGCCCCAGCATTTT.

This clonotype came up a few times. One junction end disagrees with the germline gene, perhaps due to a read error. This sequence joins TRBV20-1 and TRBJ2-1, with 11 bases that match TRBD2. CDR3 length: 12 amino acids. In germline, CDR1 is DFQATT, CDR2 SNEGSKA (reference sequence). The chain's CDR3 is CRASGGPNEQFF. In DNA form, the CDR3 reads TGCAGAGCTAGCGGGGGGCCCAATGAGCAGTTCTTC.

This CDR3 is CASRDRVSSGELFF. CDR3 sequence (DNA): TGTGCCAGCCGGGACAGGGTCTCGTCCGGGGAGCTGTTTTTT. J is TRBJ2-2 and V is TRBV6-6, with 9 bases matching TRBD1. This CDR3 contains 14 residues. CDR1 and CDR2 from the germline V gene are MNHNY and SVGAGI (reference sequence). V shed 8 bases and J 6 bases; nucleotides not matched to a gene: 7.

CDR3: CASSIDFMGPPLHF. In nucleotides, the CDR3 is TGTGCCAGTAGTATAGATTTCATGGGTCCACCCCTCCACTTT. The gene calls are TRBV19 and TRBJ1-6; D is ambiguous. Germline-derived CDR1 and CDR2 are LNHDA and SQIVND (reference sequence). The CDR3 extends over 14 amino acids. The V gene lost 0 bases and the J gene lost 11 bases, with 11 bases spanning the gap.

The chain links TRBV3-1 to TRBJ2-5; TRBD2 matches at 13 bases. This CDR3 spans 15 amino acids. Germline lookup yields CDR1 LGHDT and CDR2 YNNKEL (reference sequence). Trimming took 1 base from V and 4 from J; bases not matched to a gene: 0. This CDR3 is CASSQGLAGGETQYF. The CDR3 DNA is TGTGCCAGCAGCCAAGGACTAGCGGGGGGAGAGACCCAGTACTTC.

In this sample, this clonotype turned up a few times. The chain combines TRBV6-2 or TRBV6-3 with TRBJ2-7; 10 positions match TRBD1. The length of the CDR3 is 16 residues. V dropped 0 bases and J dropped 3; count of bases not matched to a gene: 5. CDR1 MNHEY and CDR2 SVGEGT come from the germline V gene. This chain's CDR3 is CASSYSRDRGHYEQYV. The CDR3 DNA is TGTGCCAGCAGTTACTCTCGTGACAGGGGGCACTACGAGCAGTACGTC.

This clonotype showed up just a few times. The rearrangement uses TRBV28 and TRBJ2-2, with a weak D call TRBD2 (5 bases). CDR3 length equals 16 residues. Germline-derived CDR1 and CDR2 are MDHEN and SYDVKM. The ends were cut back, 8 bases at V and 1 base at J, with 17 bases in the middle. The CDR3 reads CASGPWSGKNTGELFF. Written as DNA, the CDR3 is TGTGCCAGCGGACCCTGGTCGGGGAAGAACACCGGGGAGCTGTTTTTT.